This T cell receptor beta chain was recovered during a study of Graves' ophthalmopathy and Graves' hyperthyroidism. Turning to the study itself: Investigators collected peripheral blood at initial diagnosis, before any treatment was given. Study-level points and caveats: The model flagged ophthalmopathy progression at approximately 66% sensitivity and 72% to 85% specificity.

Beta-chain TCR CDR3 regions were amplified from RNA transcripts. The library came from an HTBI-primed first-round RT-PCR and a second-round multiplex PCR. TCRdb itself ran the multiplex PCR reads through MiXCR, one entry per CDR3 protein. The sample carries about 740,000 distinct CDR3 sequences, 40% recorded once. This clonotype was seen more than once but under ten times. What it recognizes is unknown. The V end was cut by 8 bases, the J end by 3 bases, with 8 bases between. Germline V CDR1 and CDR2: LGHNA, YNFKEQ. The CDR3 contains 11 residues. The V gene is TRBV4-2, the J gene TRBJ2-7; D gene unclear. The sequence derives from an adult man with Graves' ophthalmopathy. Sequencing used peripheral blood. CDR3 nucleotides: TGTGCCAGCGGGTCATACTACGAGCAGTACTTC. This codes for CASGSYYEQYF.